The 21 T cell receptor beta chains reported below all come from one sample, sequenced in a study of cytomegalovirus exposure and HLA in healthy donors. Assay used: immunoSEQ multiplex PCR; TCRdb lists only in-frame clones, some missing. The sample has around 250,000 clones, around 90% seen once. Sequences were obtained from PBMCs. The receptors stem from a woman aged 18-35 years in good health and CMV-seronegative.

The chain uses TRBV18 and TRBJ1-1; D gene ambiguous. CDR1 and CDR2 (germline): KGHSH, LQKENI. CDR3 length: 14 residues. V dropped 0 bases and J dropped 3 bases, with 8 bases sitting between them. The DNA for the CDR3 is TGTGCCAGCTCACCACCGTATCAGGACACTGAAGCTTTCTTT. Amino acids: CASSPPYQDTEAFF.

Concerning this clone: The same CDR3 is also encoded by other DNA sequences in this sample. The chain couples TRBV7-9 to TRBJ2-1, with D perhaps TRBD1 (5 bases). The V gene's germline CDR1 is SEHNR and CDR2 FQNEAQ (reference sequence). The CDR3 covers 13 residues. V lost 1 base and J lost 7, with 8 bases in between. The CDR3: CASSLEGRNEQFF. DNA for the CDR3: TGTGCCAGCAGCTTAGAGGGGCGGAATGAGCAGTTCTTC.

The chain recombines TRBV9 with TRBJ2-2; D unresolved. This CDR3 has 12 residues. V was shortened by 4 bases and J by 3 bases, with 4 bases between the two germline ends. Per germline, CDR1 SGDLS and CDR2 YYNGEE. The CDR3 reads CASSSHTGELFF. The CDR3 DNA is TGTGCCAGCAGCTCTCACACCGGGGAGCTGTTTTTT.

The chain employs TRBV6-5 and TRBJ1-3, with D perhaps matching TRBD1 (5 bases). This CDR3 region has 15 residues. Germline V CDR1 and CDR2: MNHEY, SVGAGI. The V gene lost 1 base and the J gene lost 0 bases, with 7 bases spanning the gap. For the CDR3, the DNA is TGTGCCAGCAGTTACTTAGGGGACTCTGGAAACACCATATATTTT. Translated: CASSYLGDSGNTIYF.

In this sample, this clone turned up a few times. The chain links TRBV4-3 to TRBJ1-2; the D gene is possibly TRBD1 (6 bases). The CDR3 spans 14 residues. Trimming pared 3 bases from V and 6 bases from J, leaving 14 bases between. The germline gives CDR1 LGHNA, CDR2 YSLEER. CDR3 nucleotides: TGCGCCAGCAGCCAGAGAGGGGGACGGGATGGCTACACCTTC. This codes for CASSQRGGRDGYTF.

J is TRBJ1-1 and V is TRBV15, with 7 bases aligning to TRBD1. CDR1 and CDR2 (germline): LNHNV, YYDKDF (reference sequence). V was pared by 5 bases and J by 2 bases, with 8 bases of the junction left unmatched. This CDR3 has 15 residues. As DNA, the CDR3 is TGTGCCACCAGCTATATAGACAGGGATAACACTGAAGCTTTCTTT. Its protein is CATSYIDRDNTEAFF.

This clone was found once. The CDR3 coding sequence is TGTGCCAGCAGTTACTCCGGACAGGGTGTCTACGAGCAGTACGTC. It codes for CASSYSGQGVYEQYV. This chain links TRBV6-5 with TRBJ2-7, with 8 bases identical to TRBD1. In germline, CDR1 is MNHEY, CDR2 SVGAGI. Trimming removed 0 bases from V and 3 bases from J; junction bases left unmatched: 4. The CDR3 runs to 15 residues.

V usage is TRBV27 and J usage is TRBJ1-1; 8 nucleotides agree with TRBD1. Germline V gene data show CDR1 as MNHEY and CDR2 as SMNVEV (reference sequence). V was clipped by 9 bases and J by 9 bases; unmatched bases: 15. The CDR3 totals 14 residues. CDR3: CASRTYHQGAKAFF. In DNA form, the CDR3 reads TGTGCCAGTCGCACATATCATCAGGGGGCGAAAGCTTTCTTT.

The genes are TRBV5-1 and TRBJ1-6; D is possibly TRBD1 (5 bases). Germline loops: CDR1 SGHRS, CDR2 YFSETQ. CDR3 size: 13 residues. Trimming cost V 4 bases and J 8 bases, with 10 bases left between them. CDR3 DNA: TGCGCCAGCAGCGTTGGCAGGGATTCACCCCTCCACTTT. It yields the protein CASSVGRDSPLHF.

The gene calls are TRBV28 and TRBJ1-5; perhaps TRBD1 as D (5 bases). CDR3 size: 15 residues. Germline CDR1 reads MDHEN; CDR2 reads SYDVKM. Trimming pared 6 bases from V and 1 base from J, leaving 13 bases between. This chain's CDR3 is CASSRAGLSNQPQHF. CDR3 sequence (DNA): TGTGCCAGCAGCCGAGCAGGGTTAAGCAATCAGCCCCAGCATTTT.

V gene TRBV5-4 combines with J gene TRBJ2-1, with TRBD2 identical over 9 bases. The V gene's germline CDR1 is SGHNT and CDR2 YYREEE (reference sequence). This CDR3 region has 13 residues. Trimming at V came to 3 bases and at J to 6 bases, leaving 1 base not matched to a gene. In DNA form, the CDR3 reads TGTGCCAGCAGCTCGGGACTAGCCAATGAGCAGTTCTTC. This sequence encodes CASSSGLANEQFF. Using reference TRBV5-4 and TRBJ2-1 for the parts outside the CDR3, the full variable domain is ETGVTQSPTHLIKTRGQQVTLRCSSQSGHNTVSWYQQALGQGPQFIFQYYREEENGRGNFPPRFSGLQFPNYSSELNVNALELDDSALYLCASSSGLANEQFFGPGTRLTVL.

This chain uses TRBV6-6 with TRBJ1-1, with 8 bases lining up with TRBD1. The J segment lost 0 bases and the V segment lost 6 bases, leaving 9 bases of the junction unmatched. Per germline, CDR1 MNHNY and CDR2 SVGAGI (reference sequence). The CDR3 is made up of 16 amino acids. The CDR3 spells CASSRDRGLMNTEAFF. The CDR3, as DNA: TGTGCCAGCAGCCGTGACAGGGGCCTGATGAACACTGAAGCTTTCTTT.

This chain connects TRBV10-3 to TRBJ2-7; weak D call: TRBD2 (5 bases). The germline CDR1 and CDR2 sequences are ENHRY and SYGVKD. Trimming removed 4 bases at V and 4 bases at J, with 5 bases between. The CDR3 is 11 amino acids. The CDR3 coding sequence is TGTGCCATCAGTGGCGGGTACGAGCAGTACTTC. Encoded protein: CAISGGYEQYF.

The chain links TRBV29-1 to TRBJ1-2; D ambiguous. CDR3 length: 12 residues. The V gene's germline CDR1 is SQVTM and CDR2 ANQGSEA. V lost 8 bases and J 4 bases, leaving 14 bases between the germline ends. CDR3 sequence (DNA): TGCAGCACGGGATTTTTGGGCTATGGCTACACCTTC. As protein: CSTGFLGYGYTF.

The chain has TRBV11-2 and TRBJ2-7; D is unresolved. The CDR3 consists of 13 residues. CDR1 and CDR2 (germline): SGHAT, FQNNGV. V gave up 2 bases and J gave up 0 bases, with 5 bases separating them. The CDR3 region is CASSLFISYEQYF. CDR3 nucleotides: TGTGCCAGCAGCTTATTCATCTCCTACGAGCAGTACTTC.

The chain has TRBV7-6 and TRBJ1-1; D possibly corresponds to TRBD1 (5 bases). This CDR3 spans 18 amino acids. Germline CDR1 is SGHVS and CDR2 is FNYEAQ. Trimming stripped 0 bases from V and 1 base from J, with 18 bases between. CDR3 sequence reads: CASSLAEVVGGWNTEAFF. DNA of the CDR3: TGTGCCAGCAGCTTAGCGGAGGTCGTGGGGGGGTGGAACACTGAAGCTTTCTTT. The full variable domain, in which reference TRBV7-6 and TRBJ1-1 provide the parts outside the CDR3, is GAGVSQSPRYKVTKRGQDVALRCDPISGHVSLYWYRQALGQGPEFLTYFNYEAQQDKSGLPNDRFSAERPEGSISTLTIQRTEQRDSAMYRCASSLAEVVGGWNTEAFFGQGTRLTVV.

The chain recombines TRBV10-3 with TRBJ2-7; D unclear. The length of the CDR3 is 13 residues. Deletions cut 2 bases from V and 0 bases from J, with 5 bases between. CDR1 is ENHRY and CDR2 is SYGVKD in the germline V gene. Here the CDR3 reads CAISEDNSYEQYF. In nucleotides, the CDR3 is TGTGCCATCAGTGAGGACAACTCCTACGAGCAGTACTTC.

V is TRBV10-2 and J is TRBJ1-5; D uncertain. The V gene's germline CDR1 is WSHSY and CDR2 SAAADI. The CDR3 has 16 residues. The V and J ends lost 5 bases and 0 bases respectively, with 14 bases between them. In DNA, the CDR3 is TGCGCCAGCAGTAACATAATAACTAATAGCAATCAGCCCCAGCATTTT. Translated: CASSNIITNSNQPQHF.

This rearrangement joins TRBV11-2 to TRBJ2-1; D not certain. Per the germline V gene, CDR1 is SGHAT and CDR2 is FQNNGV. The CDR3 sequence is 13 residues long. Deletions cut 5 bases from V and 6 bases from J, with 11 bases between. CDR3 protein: CASSPNYRNEQFF. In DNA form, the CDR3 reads TGTGCCAGCAGCCCGAACTATCGCAATGAGCAGTTCTTC.

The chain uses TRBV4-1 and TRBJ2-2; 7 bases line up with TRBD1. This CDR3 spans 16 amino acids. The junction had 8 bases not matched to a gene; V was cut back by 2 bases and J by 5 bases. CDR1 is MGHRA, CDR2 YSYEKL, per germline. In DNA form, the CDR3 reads TGCGCCAGCAGCCAATCCGACAGGGAAATGACCGGGGAGCTGTTTTTT. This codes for CASSQSDREMTGELFF.

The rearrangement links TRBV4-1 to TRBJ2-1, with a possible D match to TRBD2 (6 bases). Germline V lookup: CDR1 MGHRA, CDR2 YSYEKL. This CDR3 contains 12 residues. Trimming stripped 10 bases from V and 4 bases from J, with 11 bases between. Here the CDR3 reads CATAGSYNEQFF. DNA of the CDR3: TGCGCCACCGCGGGGAGTTACAATGAGCAGTTCTTC.